This note documents a single T cell receptor (beta chain) sequence. The CDR3 length is 13 residues. Trimming removed 2 bases at V and 11 bases at J, with 15 bases between. Germline V gene data show CDR1 as LGHNA and CDR2 as YSLEER. These data come from a study of blood T cells in healthy people across ages. Combining a sample-barcoded 5' primer with a J-beta primer mix, a second PCR ran for 7 to 11 cycles. Via MiXCR, TCRdb re-called the 5' RACE reads, giving one row per CDR3 protein. Counted here are 700,000 to 800,000 distinct CDR3 sequences, roughly 44% occurring once; the ten biggest clones make up roughly 20%.

The source material was blood. This clonotype was sampled from an older woman in good health. The V and J genes are TRBV4-3 and TRBJ2-5, with D hard to call. DNA for the CDR3: TGCGCCAGCAGCCAAACCGACGGTCTAGAGCAGTACTTC. It specifies CASSQTDGLEQYF.